The 16 T cell receptor beta chains presented below share a single source sample, sequenced in a study of cytomegalovirus exposure and HLA in healthy donors. The method was immunoSEQ multiplex PCR; TCRdb's version includes in-frame clones alone and lacks a portion of them. The sample includes around 150,000 clones, 88% of them seen just once. Sequencing was done on a sample of PBMCs. The receptors shown here come from a man aged 18-30 years in good health and CMV-seronegative.

This chain connects TRBV4-1 to TRBJ1-3; 7 bases match TRBD1. Losses at the gene ends were 3 bases for V and 4 bases for J; bases not matched to a gene: 9. The germline gives CDR1 MGHRA, CDR2 YSYEKL. This CDR3 region has 16 residues. The CDR3 DNA is TGCGCCAGCAGCCAGTGGGAAACAGGGGCAGGAAACACCATATATTTT. This sequence encodes CASSQWETGAGNTIYF.

The rearrangement uses TRBV29-1 and TRBJ1-1; tentatively, D is TRBD1 (6 bases). CDR3 length equals 14 residues. Germline lookup yields CDR1 SQVTM and CDR2 ANQGSEA. Trimming took 2 bases from V and 6 from J, leaving 16 bases between them. The CDR3 sequence is CSVERGGVVPEAFF. DNA of the CDR3: TGCAGCGTTGAAAGGGGGGGGGTGGTCCCTGAAGCTTTCTTT.

The V call is TRBV2, the J call TRBJ2-7, with 11 bases that match TRBD2. The germline V gene has CDR1 SNHLY and CDR2 FYNNEI. V shed 6 bases, J shed 0 bases, and the junction held 4 bases outside the gene matches. The CDR3 loop spans 15 amino acids. CDR3 nucleotides: TGTGCCAGCAGGGCCGGGACTAGCGGCTCCTACGAGCAGTACTTC. Residues: CASRAGTSGSYEQYF. The full variable domain, with the rest looked up from reference TRBV2 and TRBJ2-7, is EPEVTQTPSHQVTQMGQEVILRCVPISNHLYFYWYRQILGQKVEFLVSFYNNEISEKSEIFDDQFSVERPDGSNFTLKIRSTKLEDSAMYFCASRAGTSGSYEQYFGPGTRLTVT.

The chain couples TRBV10-3 to TRBJ2-3, with D possibly being TRBD2 (6 bases). Trimming shortened V by 0 bases and J by 4 bases, and 8 bases separated the two germline ends. Germline V gives CDR1 ENHRY, CDR2 SYGVKD. This CDR3 has 14 amino acids. CDR3 sequence reads: CAISESRDPDTQYF. The CDR3 DNA reads TGTGCCATCAGTGAGTCGCGGGACCCAGATACGCAGTATTTT.

The chain joins TRBV5-1 to TRBJ1-1; D remains ambiguous. The CDR3 spans 14 residues. V shed 3 bases and J shed 6 bases, with 15 bases lying between them. Germline V gives CDR1 SGHRS, CDR2 YFSETQ. The CDR3 protein is CASSSLTESPEAFF. CDR3 nucleotide sequence: TGCGCCAGCAGCTCCCTGACTGAGAGCCCTGAAGCTTTCTTT.

This clone was counted a single time. The chain joins TRBV27 to TRBJ1-1, with 8 bases that match TRBD1. The V gene's germline CDR1 is MNHEY and CDR2 SMNVEV (reference sequence). The CDR3 contains 15 residues. Losses at the gene ends were 5 bases for V and 0 bases for J; bases not matched to a gene: 5. For the CDR3, the DNA is TGTGCCAGCAGTCCGCGGACAGGGCTGAACACTGAAGCTTTCTTT. Amino acid sequence: CASSPRTGLNTEAFF.

The V and J genes are TRBV6-1 and TRBJ1-3; possible D gene TRBD1, 5 bases. Germline lookup yields CDR1 MNHNS and CDR2 SASEGT. The V end was cut by 2 bases, the J end by 0 bases, with 11 bases between. The CDR3 is 16 amino acids. The CDR3 DNA follows: TGTGCCAGCAGTGAACTAACAGGAAGCTCTGGAAACACCATATATTTT. It is translated as CASSELTGSSGNTIYF.

J is TRBJ2-1 and V is TRBV5-1; perhaps TRBD1 as D (5 bases). Trimming removed 1 base from V and 7 bases from J, with 6 bases in between. The CDR3 consists of 12 residues. Germline values: CDR1 SGHRS, CDR2 YFSETQ. DNA for the CDR3: TGCGCCAGCAGCTTGAAGGGGAATGAGCAGTTCTTC. It yields the protein CASSLKGNEQFF.

V gene TRBV2 combines with J gene TRBJ2-2, with 9 bases identical to TRBD1. Trimming removed 8 bases from V and 4 bases from J; junction bases left unmatched: 8. The CDR3 consists of 15 residues. The germline V gene encodes CDR1 SNHLY and CDR2 FYNNEI. Here the CDR3 DNA reads TGTGCCAGCCTACAGGGGGCCTATCTCACCGGGGAGCTGTTTTTT. As protein: CASLQGAYLTGELFF.

The CDR3 here is CASSEGLIETQYF. The CDR3 DNA follows: TGCGCCAGCAGCGAGGGGCTCATCGAGACCCAGTACTTC. V gene TRBV10-1 combines with J gene TRBJ2-5, with D possibly being TRBD1 or TRBD2 (5 bases each). Trimming took 6 bases from V and 5 from J, leaving 13 bases between them. In germline, CDR1 is WNHNN, CDR2 SYGVQD (reference sequence). This CDR3 contains 13 residues.

The chain carries TRBV5-1 and TRBJ1-5; D unresolved. This CDR3 has 13 amino acids. The germline V gene has CDR1 SGHRS and CDR2 YFSETQ. V lost 5 bases and J 3 bases, leaving 9 bases between the germline ends. DNA of the CDR3: TGCGCCAGCAGGGGCGGGGACAATCAGCCCCAGCATTTT. It is translated as CASRGGDNQPQHF. Filled out from reference TRBV5-1 and TRBJ1-5, the complete variable domain reads KAGVTQTPRYLIKTRGQQVTLSCSPISGHRSVSWYQQTPGQGLQFLFEYFSETQRNKGNFPGRFSGRQFSNSRSEMNVSTLELGDSALYLCASRGGDNQPQHFGDGTRLSIL.

V and J are TRBV6-5 and TRBJ1-1; no reliable D call. CDR3 length: 11 amino acids. Trimming took off 2 bases at V and 11 bases at J, with 9 bases between the two ends. The germline V gene encodes CDR1 MNHEY and CDR2 SVGAGI. The CDR3 DNA is TGTGCCAGCAGTTACGGGAGTGGGGCTTTCTTT. Protein sequence: CASSYGSGAFF.

In this sample, this clone turned up once. The V call is TRBV5-1, the J call TRBJ2-2, with 8 bases identical to TRBD2. Germline V gene data show CDR1 as SGHRS and CDR2 as YFSETQ. The CDR3 sequence is 17 residues long. V lost 3 bases and J lost 1; bases outside the gene matches: 8. The CDR3, as DNA: TGCGCCAGCAGCTCCCAATGGCGGGGGGAGAACACCGGGGAGCTGTTTTTT. It translates to CASSSQWRGENTGELFF.

V is TRBV11-2 and J is TRBJ2-7; D call uncertain. Germline V gives CDR1 SGHAT, CDR2 FQNNGV. V was clipped by 5 bases and J by 2 bases, with 22 bases between them. CDR3 length: 17 amino acids. The CDR3 bases are TGTGCCAGCAGCCTAAACTCCGTTGACACAGTCACCTACGAGCAGTACGTC. It specifies CASSLNSVDTVTYEQYV.

The count of this clone is one. The chain couples TRBV27 to TRBJ2-2, with 8 bases identical to TRBD2. Germline CDR1 MNHEY, CDR2 SMNVEV (reference sequence). The CDR3 extends over 15 amino acids. J was trimmed by 2 bases and V by 3 bases; bases with no gene match: 2. CDR3 in amino acids: CASSFSGTNTGELFF. DNA for the CDR3: TGTGCCAGCAGTTTTAGCGGGACCAACACCGGGGAGCTGTTTTTT.

This chain joins TRBV2 and TRBJ2-1, with 11 bases fitting TRBD1. Germline V gene data show CDR1 as SNHLY and CDR2 as FYNNEI. CDR3 size: 15 residues. The J segment lost 6 bases and the V segment lost 6 bases, leaving 7 bases of the junction unmatched. DNA for the CDR3: TGTGCCAGCAGCGTGGACAGGGGGCTTTTCAATGAGCAGTTCTTC. It is translated as CASSVDRGLFNEQFF.